The source of this TCR beta chain is a study of sequential checkpoint blockade in melanoma (dated by TCRdb to about 2019). Study-wide context: Patients were randomized 1:1 to first-line nivolumab followed by ipilimumab (arm A) or ipilimumab followed by nivolumab (arm B). Maintenance nivolumab came after each of the two trial sequences. DNA from over 75 pretreatment melanoma tumor samples underwent TCRbeta immunosequencing. Approximately 80% of the matched pre- and post-treatment tumor biopsy pairs came from the same lesion. For approximately 20 patients, matched tumor biopsies were obtained before treatment and at week 13, following single-agent nivolumab (arm A) or ipilimumab (arm B).

From the germline V gene, CDR1 is LGHNA and CDR2 is YSLEER. The CDR3 has 14 amino acids, counting the end cysteine and phenylalanine. Only the CDR3 portion is preserved as DNA: 42 bases, with reading frame beginning at the first base. V is pared back by 1 base and J by 10 bases, with 14 bases lying between the germline termini. According to the study, the label for this sample's treatment or condition signals: randomized to nivolumab then ipilimumab (arm A) or the reverse (arm B). None of the trial patients had been given prior DNA-damaging chemotherapy. CheckMate 064, a randomized, open-label phase II trial of sequential checkpoint blockade, was the source of the samples, all of which came from patients with melanoma. Genomic DNA from formalin-fixed paraffin-embedded (FFPE) tissue samples served as the input for tumor TCR sequencing. Comments on this clone: This receptor's antigen is unknown. No much larger clone is present one base from it, and per-base qualities are unavailable.

The immunoSEQ Assay was used to immunosequence TCRbeta CDR3 regions from genomic DNA. Before high-throughput sequencing, the genomic DNA was amplified using bias-controlled multiplex PCR. As for the original processing: To quantify the absolute abundance of each unique TCRbeta CDR3 region, the sequences were collapsed and filtered. Clonality, defined as 1 minus Pielou's evenness, was calculated using only productive rearrangements. Tumor T-cell fraction was calculated by normalizing TCRbeta template counts to the amount of usable DNA, which was estimated from several housekeeping genes. A previously published method was used to identify clones with significantly greater frequencies in on-treatment samples than in baseline samples. TCRdb re-hosts the immuneACCESS table, in-frame sequences only. Its copies lack some clones; in the studies checked, an unresolved V gene accounts for under half of them, and the cause for the rest is not known. That table gives V, J and clone size, and the DNA gave D and trimming. This sample holds about 5,100 clones; about two fifths were observed only once. The ten largest clones represent around 10% of the sample.

Findings and caveats that apply to the study as a whole: Achieving clinical benefit was about 30 times more likely for patients whose tumor T-cell fraction and clonality increased by week 13. The model for predicting response that combines TCR metrics with mutation burden needs to be validated in larger, independent patient cohorts. Within-arm analyses of tumor T-cell fraction were limited by small sample sizes and reduced statistical power. In the nivolumab-first arm (arm A), pretreatment tumor TIL clonality was associated with response (P = .04). Tumor T-cell fraction and clonality were correlated with PD-L1 staining and CD8+ T-cell counts, but not with mutational load.

The receptor's source is a human donor with melanoma. The chain was built from TRBV4-3 and TRBJ2-1; 7 matching bases give a weak D call of TRBD2. The sequenced sample was tumor tissue (inferred from file names), obtained from a patient given nivolumab and ipilimumab in sequence. The sequenced DNA is TGCGCCAGCAGCCAAGTAGGGGAGGGGGGCGAGCAGTTCTTC. It is translated as CASSQVGEGGEQFF.